Below, 26 T cell receptor beta chains from the same sample are listed, as sequenced in a study of blood T cell repertoires in COVID-19 (dated by TCRdb to between 2020 and 2021). The library was generated by the immunoSEQ multiplex PCR assay. TCRdb took over this immuneACCESS table, retaining in-frame rearrangements with V and J assigned. Such tables are incomplete; in checked studies, under half of the missing clones stem from an unresolved V gene, and the remainder is unexplained. The sample records about 200,000 clones, around 90% of which are singletons. The ten largest clonotypes hold about 0.66% of the sample. The specimen was peripheral blood. The source is a man between 45 and 60 years old with acute or convalescent COVID-19.

The chain recombines TRBV7-2 with TRBJ2-2; 7 nucleotides line up with TRBD2. The CDR3 runs to 15 residues. From germline, CDR1 is SGHTA and CDR2 FQGNSA. V shed 1 base, J shed 5 bases, and the junction held 4 bases outside the gene matches. The CDR3 protein is CASSLVLLATGELFF. CDR3 nucleotides: TGTGCCAGCAGCTTAGTATTACTAGCGACCGGGGAGCTGTTTTTT.

The chain employs TRBV18 and TRBJ2-1, with 7 bases fitting TRBD1. Germline loops: CDR1 KGHSH, CDR2 LQKENI. V was clipped by 3 bases and J by 10 bases; unmatched bases: 9. This CDR3 contains 14 residues. CDR3 nucleotides: TGTGCCAGCTCACCCTCGGCAGGGGGATGGGAGCAGTTCTTC. Translating gives CASSPSAGGWEQFF.

In nucleotides, the CDR3 is TGTGCCATCAGCCTAAGACAAGACAATGAGCAGTTCTTC. As protein: CAISLRQDNEQFF. The chain carries TRBV10-3 and TRBJ2-1; the D is unclear. CDR3 length equals 13 residues. Germline CDR1 is ENHRY and CDR2 is SYGVKD. The ends were cut back, 6 bases at V and 5 bases at J, with 11 bases in the middle.

The chain is built from TRBV29-1 and TRBJ2-2; 7 nucleotides line up with TRBD1. CDR1 and CDR2 from the germline V gene are SQVTM and ANQGSEA. The length of the CDR3 is 13 residues. With V trimmed by 6 bases and J by 2 bases, 3 bases remained unmatched. The CDR3 DNA reads TGCAGCGTGGACAGGACCAACACCGGGGAGCTGTTTTTT. It is translated as CSVDRTNTGELFF.

This chain joins TRBV5-5 and TRBJ2-3; D not certain. V was pared by 6 bases and J by 3 bases, with 17 bases between. Germline assignment: CDR1 SGHKS and CDR2 YYEKEE (reference sequence). The CDR3 is made up of 15 amino acids. CDR3 bases: TGTGCCAGCACCACTGGCTGGGCTGCAACAGATACGCAGTATTTT. Translating gives CASTTGWAATDTQYF.

The rearrangement links TRBV7-8 to TRBJ1-5, with a possible D match to TRBD1 (6 bases). This CDR3 contains 15 residues. Trimming took off 5 bases at V and 7 bases at J, with 18 bases between the two ends. Germline values: CDR1 SGHVS, CDR2 FQNEAQ. Here the CDR3 DNA reads TGTGCCAGCAGCCGGGACATAAGGACATTGCAGCCCCAGCATTTT. It codes for CASSRDIRTLQPQHF. Combining the CDR3 with reference TRBV7-8 and TRBJ1-5 gives the whole variable domain GAGVSQSPRYKVAKRGQDVALRCDPISGHVSLFWYQQALGQGPEFLTYFQNEAQLDKSGLPSDRFFAERPEGSVSTLKIQRTQQEDSAVYLCASSRDIRTLQPQHFGDGTRLSIL.

CDR3 in amino acids: CASSRSGSYNEQFF. CDR3 coding DNA: TGTGCCAGCAGCCGTAGCGGTTCCTACAATGAGCAGTTCTTC. The chain joins TRBV11-2 to TRBJ2-1; TRBD2 is a possible D gene (6 bases). Germline CDR1 is SGHAT and CDR2 is FQNNGV. The CDR3 contains 14 residues. V was pared by 5 bases and J by 1 base, with 9 bases between.

The chain links TRBV19 to TRBJ2-3, with 7 bases lining up with TRBD2. V was pared by 2 bases and J by 6 bases, with 8 bases of the junction left unmatched. Germline V gene lookup returns CDR1 LNHDA and CDR2 SQIVND (reference sequence). The CDR3 is 15 residues long. The CDR3, as DNA: TGTGCCAGTAGTATAAGCGGGGTGATGTCCGATACGCAGTATTTT. It specifies CASSISGVMSDTQYF.

V and J are TRBV7-2 and TRBJ2-7; D is possibly TRBD2 (6 bases). The V gene's germline CDR1 is SGHTA and CDR2 FQGNSA. V lost 2 bases and J lost 6, with 14 bases in between. CDR3 size: 14 residues. The DNA for the CDR3 is TGTGCCAGCAGCTTACGTCGCGGGGAGAGCGAGCAGTACTTC. It translates to CASSLRRGESEQYF.

The chain joins TRBV28 to TRBJ1-2; the D gene is possibly TRBD1 (6 bases). The germline gives CDR1 MDHEN, CDR2 SYDVKM. Trimming removed 1 base from V and 8 bases from J, with 11 bases in between. This CDR3 has 13 amino acids. This CDR3 is CASSLSGQQGYTF. CDR3 in DNA: TGTGCCAGCAGTTTATCAGGACAGCAAGGCTACACCTTC.

The CDR3 nucleotides read TGCGCCAGCAGCCAATTAACGGGAGCGGATACGCAGTATTTT. Amino acid sequence: CASSQLTGADTQYF. The rearrangement joins TRBV4-1 to TRBJ2-3; a possible D gene is TRBD2 (6 bases). CDR3 size: 14 residues. V lost 2 bases and J lost 6, with 12 bases in between. Germline CDR1 and CDR2: MGHRA and YSYEKL.

The V and J genes are TRBV19 and TRBJ2-3, with 8 bases aligning to TRBD1. The CDR3 runs 16 residues. Losses at the gene ends were 5 bases for V and 2 bases for J; bases not matched to a gene: 9. Germline V gives CDR1 LNHDA, CDR2 SQIVND (reference sequence). CDR3 DNA sequence: TGTGCCAGTAGTGGACTTCGGACAGGGTACACAGATACGCAGTATTTT. Translated: CASSGLRTGYTDTQYF.

The V and J genes are TRBV29-1 and TRBJ1-1; 9 bases map to TRBD1. The junction had 8 bases not matched to a gene; V was cut back by 1 base and J by 5 bases. The germline CDR1 and CDR2 sequences are SQVTM and ANQGSEA. The CDR3 loop spans 15 amino acids. CDR3 coding DNA: TGCAGCGTTGAAGGTAGGGGGACAGGGAATACTGAAGCTTTCTTT. Its translation is CSVEGRGTGNTEAFF.

The gene calls are TRBV9 and TRBJ1-6, with D hard to call. Germline V lookup: CDR1 SGDLS, CDR2 YYNGEE. V lost 3 bases and J 7 bases, leaving 17 bases between the germline ends. This CDR3 contains 16 residues. CDR3 bases: TGTGCCAGCAGCGGCCCTGGTCGCAGTTACAATTCACCCCTCCACTTT. Translating gives CASSGPGRSYNSPLHF.

V and J are TRBV4-1 and TRBJ1-5, with TRBD1 matching 11 bases. V was pared by 3 bases and J by 3 bases, with 7 bases of the junction left unmatched. The germline gives CDR1 MGHRA, CDR2 YSYEKL. CDR3 length: 17 amino acids. The CDR3 sequence is CASSHRTGGIVNQPQHF. The CDR3 nucleotides read TGCGCCAGCAGCCATCGGACAGGGGGCATCGTCAATCAGCCCCAGCATTTT.

This chain uses TRBV19 with TRBJ1-5; D remains unclear. CDR3 length: 14 amino acids. Germline-derived CDR1 and CDR2 are LNHDA and SQIVND (reference sequence). V was trimmed by 8 bases and J by 3 bases, leaving 14 bases between them. CDR3 sequence reads: CASRKEITNQPQHF. The CDR3 DNA sequence: TGTGCCAGTCGGAAGGAGATAACCAATCAGCCCCAGCATTTT.

In this sample, this clone turned up once. The CDR3 loop reads CASSPPRGGGETQYF. In DNA form, the CDR3 reads TGTGCCAGCAGCCCCCCTCGCGGCGGTGGAGAGACCCAGTACTTC. V gene TRBV7-2 combines with J gene TRBJ2-5; D ambiguous. The CDR3 consists of 15 residues. V was trimmed by 5 bases and J by 4 bases, leaving 17 bases between them. Looked up from germline, CDR1 is SGHTA and CDR2 is FQGNSA.

The chain combines TRBV28 with TRBJ2-1, with 7 bases fitting TRBD1. The CDR3 extends over 17 amino acids. CDR1 and CDR2 (germline): MDHEN, SYDVKM. Unmatched junction bases numbered 12, after V lost 5 bases and J lost 2 bases. CDR3 sequence (DNA): TGTGCCAGCAGTCTCAGGGGGACATATCACGCCTACAATGAGCAGTTCTTC. This gives the protein CASSLRGTYHAYNEQFF.

The J gene is TRBJ2-2, the V gene TRBV28, with 11 positions matching TRBD1. CDR3 length equals 17 residues. V was clipped by 8 bases and J by 2 bases; unmatched bases: 10. The germline gives CDR1 MDHEN, CDR2 SYDVKM. CDR3: CASVGTGGPVNTGELFF. CDR3 DNA: TGTGCCAGCGTCGGGACAGGGGGACCAGTTAACACCGGGGAGCTGTTTTTT.

The chain employs TRBV30 and TRBJ2-3; D is unclear. Germline CDR1 and CDR2: GTSNPN and SVGIG (reference sequence). V was cut by 2 bases and J by 5 bases, with 8 bases left in between. This CDR3 region has 12 residues. DNA of the CDR3: TGTGCCTGGAGTCCTCGGTTAGATACGCAGTATTTT. This codes for CAWSPRLDTQYF.

The CDR3 loop reads CASSYRQGREKLFF. The CDR3, as DNA: TGCGCCAGCAGCTACCGACAGGGCCGCGAAAAACTGTTTTTT. V usage is TRBV5-1 and J usage is TRBJ1-4; TRBD1 matches at 7 bases. The V gene end was trimmed by 3 bases and the J gene end by 8 bases; junction bases not matched to a gene: 7. The CDR3 covers 14 residues. Germline V CDR1 and CDR2: SGHRS, YFSETQ.

The rearrangement joins TRBV15 to TRBJ1-4; weak D call: TRBD1 (5 bases). Trimming pared 2 bases from V and 8 bases from J, leaving 18 bases between. CDR1 is LNHNV and CDR2 is YYDKDF in the germline V gene (reference sequence). CDR3 length: 16 residues. The CDR3 protein is CATSRPIGAEGEKLFF. CDR3 in DNA: TGTGCCACCAGCAGACCAATCGGGGCGGAGGGGGAAAAACTGTTTTTT.

The chain recombines TRBV6-6 with TRBJ2-2; 9 bases agree with TRBD1. Germline assignment: CDR1 MNHNY and CDR2 SVGAGI (reference sequence). The trim removed 6 bases at V and 8 bases at J, leaving 13 bases unmatched. CDR3 size: 16 residues. CDR3 coding DNA: TGTGCCAGCAGGGACACCGGGACAGGGTTACCGGGGGAGCTGTTTTTT. Translated: CASRDTGTGLPGELFF.

The chain uses TRBV19 and TRBJ1-2; possible D gene TRBD1, 5 bases. The germline CDR1 and CDR2 sequences are LNHDA and SQIVND (reference sequence). CDR3 size: 14 residues. Trimming stripped 5 bases from V and 4 bases from J, with 14 bases between. The CDR3 bases are TGTGCCAGTAGTCTGACAGAAACGACCTATGGCTACACCTTC. This gives the protein CASSLTETTYGYTF.

The chain uses TRBV7-9 and TRBJ2-1; D is possibly TRBD1 (5 bases). This CDR3 comprises 17 residues. From germline, CDR1 is SEHNR and CDR2 FQNEAQ (reference sequence). Trimming removed 3 bases from V and 6 bases from J, with 21 bases in between. DNA for the CDR3: TGTGCCAGCAGCTTCACCACGCTAGGGGAAAGGATCAATGAGCAGTTCTTC. Protein product: CASSFTTLGERINEQFF.

The gene calls are TRBV24-1 and TRBJ2-3; 10 bases fit TRBD2. Germline-derived CDR1 and CDR2 are KGHDR and SFDVKD. The CDR3 is made up of 16 amino acids. The J segment lost 2 bases and the V segment lost 3 bases, leaving 4 bases of the junction unmatched. The CDR3 spells CATSDGAGGLTDTQYF. CDR3 coding DNA: TGTGCCACCAGTGATGGAGCGGGGGGGCTCACAGATACGCAGTATTTT.